Listed below are T cell receptor beta chains from one sample, sequenced in a study of Ad26.COV2.S vaccination and SARS-CoV-2 variants. Sequencing was performed with immunoSEQ multiplex PCR; in TCRdb, only in-frame clones are kept and a portion is missing. The sample lists roughly 270,000 clones, more than 75% occurring once. Specimen: peripheral blood, collected in a trial of Ad26.COV2.S vaccine versus placebo. These receptors originate from a person between 18 and 59 years old who received the Ad26.COV2.S COVID-19 vaccine or a placebo. Both conserved end residues are part of each CDR3. A D gene is named only where the DNA matches it firmly. Clone size, where shown, is once, few, many, or a class for clones that have expanded.

D gene	J gene	clone size	V gene	CDR3 DNA	CDR3 protein
.	TRBJ1-1	.	TRBV5-1	TGCGCCAGCAGCCTAGTAATCGTGGGCGGAAGGACGAACACTGAAGCTTTCTTT	CASSLVIVGGRTNTEAFF
TRBD1	TRBJ2-7	once	TRBV10-2	TGCGCCAGCAGTCGGTACAGGGGCGAATCCTACGAGCAGTACTTC	CASSRYRGESYEQYF
TRBD1	TRBJ2-7	.	TRBV12-3/TRBV12-4	TGTGCCAGCAGTTTAGGGACAGGGGACGAGCAGTACTTC	CASSLGTGDEQYF
TRBD2	TRBJ2-5	.	TRBV4-1	TGCGCCAGCAGCCAACTCGGACTAGCCCCTGAAACCCAGTACTTC	CASSQLGLAPETQYF
TRBD2	TRBJ2-5	.	TRBV3-1/TRBV3-2	TGTGCCAGCAGCCTACGGACTAGCGGGAGCCAGGAGACCCAGTACTTC	CASSLRTSGSQETQYF
.	TRBJ1-2	.	TRBV6-5	TGTGCCAGCAGTTACTCCGTTAAACCTACCTATGGCTACACCTTC	CASSYSVKPTYGYTF
.	TRBJ2-7	once	TRBV6-5	TGTGCCAGCAGTTCACGGATCAACTACGAGCAGTACTTC	CASSSRINYEQYF
TRBD1	TRBJ1-3	.	TRBV2	TGTGCCAGCAGCCGGACAGGGAATGTAGCTGGAAACACCATATATTTT	CASSRTGNVAGNTIYF
.	TRBJ2-5	.	TRBV6-5	TGTGCCAGCAGCTACCTTGGGACGGCGATTCAAGAGACCCAGTACTTC	CASSYLGTAIQETQYF
TRBD2	TRBJ2-2	.	TRBV7-2	TGTGCCAGCAGCTTACTAGCGGGGGACCTCACCGGGGAGCTGTTTTTT	CASSLLAGDLTGELFF
TRBD1	TRBJ2-7	.	TRBV11-3	TGTGCCAGCAGCTTACGCGGACGACAGGGGGCCTACGAGCAGTACTTC	CASSLRGRQGAYEQYF
TRBD1	TRBJ2-2	few	TRBV3-1/TRBV3-2	TGTGCCAGCAGCCACCGACAGGGGGCGCGCACCGGGGAGCTGTTTTTT	CASSHRQGARTGELFF
.	TRBJ2-3	.	TRBV29-1	TGCAGCGCCACCGAGGCCACGGATACGCAGTATTTT	CSATEATDTQYF
.	TRBJ2-2	.	TRBV16	TGTGCCAGCAGCCAACCCCCACCCGGCACCGGGGAGCTGTTTTTT	CASSQPPPGTGELFF
TRBD1	TRBJ1-6	.	TRBV3-1/TRBV3-2	TGTGCCAGCAGCCAAGGGACAGGGGGCAACTCCTATAATTCACCCCTCCACTTT	CASSQGTGGNSYNSPLHF
.	TRBJ2-2	.	TRBV11-3	TGTGCCAGCAGCCCGCAACAGGGGGAGCTGTTTTTT	CASSPQQGELFF
.	TRBJ1-3	.	TRBV12-3/TRBV12-4	TGTGCCAGCAGTTTAGCGGCCAACACCATATATTTT	CASSLAANTIYF
TRBD2	TRBJ2-1	once	TRBV3-1/TRBV3-2	TGTGCCAGCAGCCGGGGTGGACTAGCGGGTTACAATGAGCAGTTCTTC	CASSRGGLAGYNEQFF
.	TRBJ2-3	.	TRBV2	TGTGCCAGCAGTCAGACCACAGATACGCAGTATTTT	CASSQTTDTQYF
TRBD2	TRBJ2-7	.	TRBV28	TGTGCCAGCAGTCCCGAGACTAGCGGCAAATTCTACGAGCAGTACTTC	CASSPETSGKFYEQYF
.	TRBJ1-4	.	TRBV13	TGTGCCAGCAGCTTAGCCGGGCCGGGAGATGAAAAACTGTTTTTT	CASSLAGPGDEKLFF
TRBD1	TRBJ1-5	few	TRBV2	TGTGCCAGCAGTGATACTCTTCCAGGGGGACAGCCCCAGCATTTT	CASSDTLPGGQPQHF
TRBD2	TRBJ2-5	once	TRBV9	TGTGCCAGCAGCGTAGGGACTAGCGGGGTGGAGACCCAGTACTTC	CASSVGTSGVETQYF
.	TRBJ2-1	.	TRBV15	TGTGCCACCAGCAGACAGGGGAGTGAGCAGTTCTTC	CATSRQGSEQFF
.	TRBJ1-2	.	TRBV12-3/TRBV12-4	TGTGCCAGCACCTTTCTGGGAGTGGCCGGCTACACCTTC	CASTFLGVAGYTF
TRBD2	TRBJ2-1	.	TRBV9	TGTGCCAGCAGCCTTGGCGGGGGGGCCGTGGGCAATGAGCAGTTCTTC	CASSLGGGAVGNEQFF
.	TRBJ2-7	.	TRBV5-4	TGTGCCAGCAGCTCCGGGGTAACCCTCTCCTACGAGCAGTACTTC	CASSSGVTLSYEQYF
.	TRBJ1-2	.	TRBV2	TGTGCCAGCATCATGGACACGAGGGTAAACTATGGCTACACCTTC	CASIMDTRVNYGYTF
.	TRBJ2-1	.	TRBV25-1	TGTGCCAGCAGTGATACCACCCGGGATGAGCAGTTCTTC	CASSDTTRDEQFF
TRBD1	TRBJ2-3	.	TRBV19	TGTGCCAGTAGCGGACAGGCCTATTACACAGATACGCAGTATTTT	CASSGQAYYTDTQYF
.	TRBJ2-7	once	TRBV19	TGTGCCAGTAGTGACCCAAACAGGGTCGAGCAGTACTTC	CASSDPNRVEQYF
.	TRBJ1-5	.	TRBV4-2	TGTGCCAGCAGCCAAGGTGGTAAGTGGGAACCCCAGCATTTT	CASSQGGKWEPQHF
TRBD1	TRBJ2-3	.	TRBV3-1/TRBV3-2	TGTGCCAGCAGCGATACAGGGGAAGGTTCAGATACGCAGTATTTT	CASSDTGEGSDTQYF
.	TRBJ1-4	.	TRBV5-1	TGCGCCAGCAGCCCGGTAATGGGGAAAGGGGAAAAACTGTTTTTT	CASSPVMGKGEKLFF
.	TRBJ1-2	.	TRBV18	TGTGCCAGCTCACCAGATACCCACTATGGCTACACCTTC	CASSPDTHYGYTF
TRBD1	TRBJ1-1	.	TRBV2	TGTGCCAGCAGTGAAGACCCCGACAGGGGGGGCACTGAAGCTTTCTTT	CASSEDPDRGGTEAFF
TRBD1	TRBJ1-1	few	TRBV7-8	TGTGCCAGCAGAATACAGGGGTTGGGTGAAGCTTTCTTT	CASRIQGLGEAFF
.	TRBJ2-5	.	TRBV4-2	TGTGCCAGCAGCCAAGATCCTAGCGAGGGGGGAGAGACCCAGTACTTC	CASSQDPSEGGETQYF
TRBD1	TRBJ2-4	.	TRBV7-2	TGTGCCAGCAGCCGGGAACGAGGGGGCAAGATAACCAAAAACATTCAGTACTTC	CASSRERGGKITKNIQYF
TRBD2	TRBJ2-7	.	TRBV11-2	TGTGCCAGCAGATGGTCAGCGGGAGCTGGAGAGCAGTACTTC	CASRWSAGAGEQYF
.	TRBJ2-2	once	TRBV19	TGTGCCAGTAACCGACCGACTAACACCGGGGAGCTGTTTTTT	CASNRPTNTGELFF
.	TRBJ2-7	.	TRBV12-3/TRBV12-4	TGTGCCAGCAGTTTTTTGGGGTACGAGCAGTACTTC	CASSFLGYEQYF
TRBD2	TRBJ2-1	.	TRBV24-1	TGTGCCACCAGTGGGGTTACTAGCGGGAGGGCCGGGATAGCCGAGCAGTTCTTC	CATSGVTSGRAGIAEQFF
.	TRBJ1-5	.	TRBV19	TGTGCCAGTAGTATGGTTTATAGCAATCAGCCCCAGCATTTT	CASSMVYSNQPQHF
.	TRBJ2-7	.	TRBV7-9	TGTGCCAGCAGCTTACAGGGCTACGAGCAGTACTTC	CASSLQGYEQYF
.	TRBJ1-1	.	TRBV9	TGTGCCAGCAGCATCTCTCAGGGGTACGGCACTGAAGCTTTCTTT	CASSISQGYGTEAFF
.	TRBJ1-2	.	TRBV5-1	TGCGCCAGCAGCTTGGGCGGGGGGCTTGACTATGGCTACACCTTC	CASSLGGGLDYGYTF
.	TRBJ1-1	.	TRBV18	TGTGCCAGCTCACCAGTTAGCATCGCTGAAGCTTTCTTT	CASSPVSIAEAFF
TRBD1	TRBJ1-5	.	TRBV19	TGTGCCAGTAGTACGGACAGGGAGGGTAGCCTATCACAGCCCCAGCATTTT	CASSTDREGSLSQPQHF
TRBD1	TRBJ2-2	.	TRBV4-1	TGCGCCAGCAGCCAGATCGTCCCTCAACAGGGGTATCGAGTTGTCGGCGGGGAGCTGTTTTTT	CASSQIVPQQGYRVVGGELFF